This T cell receptor beta chain was observed in a study of cytomegalovirus exposure and HLA in healthy donors. This CDR3 spans 17 amino acids. Germline CDR1 and CDR2: SGHNT and YYREEE (reference sequence). Study-wide results and limits: Some TCR beta chains (more than 150 of them) were listed as cytomegalovirus-associated. Excluded: some indistinguishable V segments such as TRBV6-2 and TRBV6-3.

Comments on this clone: Its antigen is as yet unknown. Germline is not matched at one junction end, which may reflect a read error.

PCR employed 60 Vbeta and 13 Jbeta primers. Here immunoSEQ multiplex PCR was the method, and the copy in TCRdb shows in-frame clones only, minus some. This sample's table has some 120,000 clones. This receptor was taken from a man aged 25 to 40 in good health and CMV-seronegative. Sequenced input: PBMCs. This sequence joins TRBV5-4 and TRBJ2-7; 11 bases map to TRBD2. Here the CDR3 reads CASSSTPGLADSYGQYF. The CDR3 bases are TGTGCCAGCAGCTCGACTCCGGGACTAGCGGACTCCTACGGGCAGTACTTC.